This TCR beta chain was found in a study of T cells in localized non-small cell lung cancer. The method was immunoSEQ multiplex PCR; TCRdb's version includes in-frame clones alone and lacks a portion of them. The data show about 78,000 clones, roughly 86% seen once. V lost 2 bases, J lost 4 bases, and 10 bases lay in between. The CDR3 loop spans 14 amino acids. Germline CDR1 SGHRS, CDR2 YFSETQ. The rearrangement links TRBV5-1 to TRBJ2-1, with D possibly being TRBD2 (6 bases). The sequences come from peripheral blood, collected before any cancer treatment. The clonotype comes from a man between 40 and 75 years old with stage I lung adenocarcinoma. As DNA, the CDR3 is TGCGCCAGCAGCTTTTGGGGGGATTACAATGAGCAGTTCTTC. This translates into CASSFWGDYNEQFF.